Presented here are 27 T cell receptor beta chains from one specimen sequenced in a study of regulatory T cells in long-lasting Graves disease (dated by TCRdb to the early 2020s). Library prep was done by multiplex PCR. Sequencing was carried out with an Illumina HiSeq 4000. To build TCR beta libraries, CDR3 regions were amplified by Arm-PCR using iRepertoire HTBI primers. TCRdb took the public reads, trimmed them with fastp at Q25, ran MiXCR for clone calling and kept in-frame beta chains. Identical CDR3 proteins give one entry, which carries the most common genes and DNA. Within this sample are 200,000 to 250,000 distinct CDR3 sequences, with roughly 20% of them counted one time only. The ten largest clones add up to 10% to 15% of the sample. The time point tag for this specimen amounts to: newly diagnosed GD, antithyroid drugs for less than 3 months. For both TCR sequencing and RNA sequencing, RNA was extracted from PBMCs using TRIzol.

These same data were also listed under a study on T cells in Graves' hyperthyroidism and ophthalmopathy.

This specimen was peripheral blood mononuclear cells (PBMCs), taken at new diagnosis, from a patient treated with antithyroid drugs. Every receptor here comes from a woman aged 25 to 39 with Graves disease. Donor details come from another sample of the same person, matched by shared clones.

This clonotype was detected many times. V gene TRBV28 combines with J gene TRBJ1-2; D not resolved. Looked up from germline, CDR1 is MDHEN and CDR2 is SYDVKM. The CDR3 runs to 8 residues. V was pared by 10 bases and J by 4 bases, with 1 base between. CDR3 in amino acids: CATYGYTF. CDR3 nucleotide sequence: TGTGCCACCTATGGCTACACCTTC.

This clonotype has just a few counts. The chain employs TRBV10-1 and TRBJ2-2, with TRBD2 matching 8 bases. Germline CDR1 is WNHNN and CDR2 is SYGVQD (reference sequence). Losses at the gene ends were 4 bases for V and 1 base for J; bases not matched to a gene: 8. The CDR3 covers 17 residues. CDR3 sequence (DNA): TGCGCCAGCAGTGGGGTGAGCGGGAGTTTGAACACCGGGGAGCTGTTTTTT. Residues: CASSGVSGSLNTGELFF.

The sample holds many counts of this clonotype. The V and J genes are TRBV29-1 and TRBJ1-2; TRBD1 matches at 7 bases. The V segment lost 4 bases and the J segment 7 bases; nucleotides outside the gene matches: 12. Germline V gene data show CDR1 as SQVTM and CDR2 as ANQGSEA. The CDR3 covers 14 residues. The CDR3 loop is CSVAPTGEEGGYTF. The CDR3 bases are TGCAGCGTTGCCCCCACAGGGGAAGAGGGTGGCTACACCTTC.

This clonotype was recorded at least ten times. This sequence joins TRBV6-5 and TRBJ2-7; 11 nucleotides line up with TRBD2. The ends lost 0 bases at V and 0 bases at J; junction bases unmatched: 4. The germline CDR1 and CDR2 sequences are MNHEY and SVGAGI. This CDR3 spans 17 amino acids. CDR3 DNA: TGTGCCAGCAGTTACTCGCCTAGCGGGAGGTTCTCCTACGAGCAGTACTTC. Encoded protein: CASSYSPSGRFSYEQYF.

V and J are TRBV6-2 or TRBV6-3 and TRBJ1-6, with a tentative D call TRBD1 (6 bases). Germline CDR1 is MNHEY and CDR2 is SVGEGT. The CDR3 is made up of 15 amino acids. V lost 5 bases, J lost 5 bases, and 13 bases lay in between. For the CDR3, the DNA is TGTGCCAGCAGTAGCCAGGGGATCGATAATTCACCCCTCCACTTT. Protein: CASSSQGIDNSPLHF.

This clonotype was recorded many times. The chain is built from TRBV28 and TRBJ1-5; the D gene is possibly TRBD1 (5 bases). The V gene's germline CDR1 is MDHEN and CDR2 SYDVKM. V gave up 7 bases and J gave up 0 bases, with 16 bases separating them. The CDR3 sequence is 16 residues long. The chain's CDR3 is CASKWGSSYSNQPQHF. Here the CDR3 DNA reads TGTGCCAGCAAATGGGGGAGTTCGTATAGCAATCAGCCCCAGCATTTT.

This clonotype was seen a few times. This may come from a read error, since a much larger clone is one base off. The chain has TRBV6-1 and TRBJ1-6; no clear D. The CDR3 spans 13 residues. Trimming cost V 1 base and J 7 bases, with 5 bases left between them. Germline CDR1 MNHNS, CDR2 SASEGT. The CDR3: CASSEVRNSPLHF. In DNA form, the CDR3 reads TGTGCCAGCAGTGAAGTTCGGAATTCACCCCTCCACTTT.

This clonotype appeared a few times. The genes are TRBV19 and TRBJ1-2; D remains unclear. The CDR3 contains 11 residues. Germline V CDR1 and CDR2: LNHDA, SQIVND (reference sequence). V lost 5 bases and J 2 bases, leaving 3 bases between the germline ends. CDR3 protein: CASSDNYGYTF. The CDR3 nucleotides read TGTGCCAGTAGTGACAACTATGGCTACACCTTC.

This clonotype was counted between two and nine times. CDR3 protein: CASSPPGRPEQYF. CDR3 DNA sequence: TGTGCCAGTAGTCCTCCCGGCAGGCCCGAGCAGTACTTC. V usage is TRBV19 and J usage is TRBJ2-7, with D hard to call. Germline loops: CDR1 LNHDA, CDR2 SQIVND (reference sequence). The CDR3 contains 13 residues. Trimming took 5 bases from V and 6 from J, leaving 14 bases between them.

Ten or more counts support this clonotype. This chain connects TRBV28 to TRBJ2-6; weak D call: TRBD2 (6 bases). CDR3 length equals 17 residues. Germline CDR1 and CDR2: MDHEN and SYDVKM. The germline V and J ends were trimmed by 2 bases and 1 base, with 12 bases remaining between them. This CDR3 is CASSLGYGRSGANVLTF. In DNA form, the CDR3 reads TGTGCCAGCAGTTTAGGTTATGGGAGGTCTGGGGCCAACGTCCTGACTTTC.

This clonotype was counted many times. The chain recombines TRBV12-3 or TRBV12-4 with TRBJ2-5; TRBD2 matches 8 bases. The CDR3 sequence is 15 residues long. With V trimmed by 6 bases and J by 7 bases, 13 bases remained unmatched. CDR3: CASSPERGTAGTQYF. CDR3 bases: TGTGCCAGCAGCCCAGAGCGGGGGACGGCAGGGACCCAGTACTTC.

The V call is TRBV12-3 or TRBV12-4, the J call TRBJ1-2; TRBD1 matches at 7 bases. The V gene end was trimmed by 5 bases and the J gene end by 0 bases; junction bases not matched to a gene: 9. CDR3 size: 16 residues. The CDR3 is CASSAAGTASNYGYTF. As DNA, the CDR3 is TGTGCCAGCAGTGCAGCCGGGACAGCATCTAACTATGGCTACACCTTC.

This clonotype was counted ten times or more. The rearrangement joins TRBV27 to TRBJ2-3, with 7 bases identical to TRBD2. This CDR3 comprises 14 residues. The germline V gene encodes CDR1 MNHEY and CDR2 SMNVEV (reference sequence). V was clipped by 2 bases and J by 1 base; unmatched bases: 0. For the CDR3, the DNA is TGTGCCAGCAGTTTAGGACTAGGCACAGATACGCAGTATTTT. Protein product: CASSLGLGTDTQYF.

The chain carries TRBV29-1 and TRBJ1-1, with D uncertain. Trimming took 3 bases from V and 5 from J, leaving 7 bases between them. This CDR3 is 11 amino acids long. Germline V lookup: CDR1 SQVTM, CDR2 ANQGSEA. As DNA, the CDR3 is TGCAGCGTTGAGTTTACTACTGAAGCTTTCTTT. It encodes CSVEFTTEAFF.

In this sample, this clonotype turned up many times. The chain couples TRBV19 to TRBJ1-2, with a possible D match to TRBD1 (6 bases). Trimming took 6 bases from V and 6 from J, leaving 23 bases between them. The V gene's germline CDR1 is LNHDA and CDR2 SQIVND (reference sequence). CDR3 length: 16 residues. The CDR3 DNA reads TGTGCCAGTAGCCTCCTAGAACCGACAGGCGGGGATGGCTACACCTTC. This codes for CASSLLEPTGGDGYTF.

This clonotype was detected many times. The gene calls are TRBV27 and TRBJ1-5; the D is unclear. Germline V gene data show CDR1 as MNHEY and CDR2 as SMNVEV (reference sequence). The CDR3 is 18 residues long. V lost 8 bases, J lost 0 bases, and 23 bases lay in between. The CDR3 sequence: CASARSRNSGYSNQPQHF. As DNA, the CDR3 is TGTGCCAGCGCACGGAGCCGTAACTCGGGTTATAGCAATCAGCCCCAGCATTTT.

The CDR3 coding sequence is TGTGCCAGCAGTGAGGGACTAGCGGGAGTGTCCTACGAGCAGTACTTC. Encoded protein: CASSEGLAGVSYEQYF. This sequence joins TRBV2 and TRBJ2-7; 14 bases fit TRBD2. Germline V CDR1 and CDR2: SNHLY, FYNNEI. J gave up 1 base and V 3 bases, and 2 bases lay outside the gene matches. The CDR3 loop spans 16 amino acids. Supplemented by reference TRBV2 and TRBJ2-7, the full variable domain reads EPEVTQTPSHQVTQMGQEVILRCVPISNHLYFYWYRQILGQKVEFLVSFYNNEISEKSEIFDDQFSVERPDGSNFTLKIRSTKLEDSAMYFCASSEGLAGVSYEQYFGPGTRLTVT.

The sample holds many counts of this clonotype. This chain connects TRBV12-3 or TRBV12-4 to TRBJ2-1; weak D call: TRBD1 (6 bases). The CDR3 covers 13 residues. Between the trimmed V and J ends, which lost 4 bases and 10 bases, there was a span of 14 bases. This CDR3 reads CASSSHRVGEQFF. As DNA, the CDR3 is TGTGCCAGCAGTTCGCACAGGGTCGGGGAGCAGTTCTTC.

This clonotype was recorded a few times. A much larger clone differs from this one at a single base, so this may be a read error. Because the CDR3 is missing its conserved closing phenylalanine or tryptophan, this is likely a read error. This chain links TRBV18 with TRBJ2-5; D remains ambiguous. The CDR3 extends over 13 amino acids. V lost 0 bases, J lost 4 bases, and 6 bases lay in between. Germline V CDR1 and CDR2: KGHSH, LQKENI. CDR3 loop: CASSPPEGETQYS. CDR3 nucleotide sequence: TGTGCCAGCTCACCACCGGAAGGAGAGACCCAGTACTCC.

This clonotype was counted many times. The chain joins TRBV3-1 to TRBJ2-5; TRBD1 or TRBD2 may be the D gene (5 bases each). V lost 4 bases, J lost 2 bases, and 17 bases lay in between. CDR3 length: 16 amino acids. In germline, CDR1 is LGHDT, CDR2 YNNKEL (reference sequence). The CDR3 reads CASSPYGTDMQETQYF. CDR3 DNA sequence: TGTGCCAGCAGCCCATATGGGACGGACATGCAAGAGACCCAGTACTTC.

This clonotype has at least ten counts. This CDR3 reads CASSRQGTSGGYTF. The CDR3 region has the DNA TGTGCCAGCAGTCGACAGGGAACTTCAGGGGGCTACACCTTC. The chain has TRBV12-3 or TRBV12-4 and TRBJ1-2; 7 positions match TRBD1. With 5 bases clipped from V and 8 bases from J, the junction kept 11 bases outside the gene matches. The CDR3 has 14 residues.

The sample holds many counts of this clonotype. The chain carries TRBV7-6 and TRBJ2-7; D uncertain. Germline assignment: CDR1 SGHVS and CDR2 FNYEAQ. V lost 5 bases to trimming and J lost 0 bases, with 14 bases between them. The CDR3 is made up of 15 amino acids. The CDR3 here is CASSQNMRDSYEQYF. In nucleotides, the CDR3 is TGTGCCAGCAGCCAAAACATGAGAGACTCCTACGAGCAGTACTTC.

This clonotype was detected many times. V and J are TRBV12-3 or TRBV12-4 and TRBJ2-1; unclear D gene. Trimming stripped 2 bases from V and 4 bases from J, with 9 bases between. There are 14 residues in the CDR3. CDR3 residues: CASSLSSIYNEQFF. CDR3 nucleotides: TGTGCCAGCAGTTTATCGTCGATTTACAATGAGCAGTTCTTC.

This clonotype showed up many times. The chain employs TRBV20-1 and TRBJ1-2; possible D gene TRBD1, 5 bases. This CDR3 has 11 residues. V was clipped by 4 bases and J by 5 bases, with 8 bases between them. Germline CDR1 DFQATT, CDR2 SNEGSKA (reference sequence). Written as DNA, the CDR3 is TGCAGTGCTAATCAGGGATATGGCTACACCTTC. Its protein product is CSANQGYGYTF.

This clonotype was detected ten times or more. The chain links TRBV25-1 to TRBJ2-7; 11 bases map to TRBD2. This CDR3 contains 15 residues. From germline, CDR1 is MGHDK and CDR2 SYGVNS. Unmatched junction bases numbered 3, after V lost 3 bases and J lost 2 bases. The CDR3 DNA sequence: TGTGCCAGCAGTGATAAGACTAGCGGGGCCTACGAGCAGTACTTC. It specifies CASSDKTSGAYEQYF.

In this sample, this clonotype turned up a few times. The chain combines TRBV18 with TRBJ2-2, with 8 nucleotides matching TRBD1. The CDR3 extends over 16 amino acids. Trimming took 4 bases from V and 3 from J; bases not matched to a gene: 7. The germline V gene encodes CDR1 KGHSH and CDR2 LQKENI. For the CDR3, the DNA is TGTGCCAGCTCACTTAGGACAGGGTTGGACACCGGGGAGCTGTTTTTT. Protein product: CASSLRTGLDTGELFF. The complete variable domain, with remaining parts taken from reference TRBV18 and TRBJ2-2, reads NAGVMQNPRHLVRRRGQEARLRCSPMKGHSHVYWYRQLPEEGLKFMVYLQKENIIDESGMPKERFSAEFPKEGPSILRIQQVVRGDSAAYFCASSLRTGLDTGELFFGEGSRLTVL.

This clonotype was detected many times. The chain carries TRBV28 and TRBJ1-2; no clear D gene. Deletions cut 6 bases from V and 8 bases from J, with 19 bases between. This CDR3 is 14 amino acids long. Germline-derived CDR1 and CDR2 are MDHEN and SYDVKM. In nucleotides, the CDR3 is TGTGCCAGCAGCCCTCGGACTCGAGGGAGCGGCTACACCTTC. Translated, it gives CASSPRTRGSGYTF.